The subject of this entry is one TCR beta chain. The germline CDR1 and CDR2 sequences are SQVTM and ANQGSEA. With V trimmed by 4 bases and J by 1 base, 2 bases remained unmatched. This CDR3 spans 13 amino acids. This record comes from a study of blood T cell repertoires in COVID-19. Study-wide background: Sources were T cells, B-cell-depleted T cells, or PBMCs; the material itself was cDNA or gDNA.

In the authors' methods: From reference gene primer amplification, estimates of nucleated cell counts were derived. Clones were read by immunoSEQ multiplex PCR, and TCRdb kept only the in-frame ones, dropping some. Clonal size and the V and J genes are those of that table, whereas D and trimming came from the DNA. This sample has over 50,000 clones, with 88% found just once. This chain connects TRBV29-1 to TRBJ2-3; 7 nucleotides line up with TRBD2. The TCR originated in a man aged 45 to 65 with active COVID-19. The sample comprised peripheral blood. This CDR3 reads CSVVSGGTDTQYF. The CDR3 region has the DNA TGCAGCGTTGTAAGCGGGGGCACAGATACGCAGTATTTT.